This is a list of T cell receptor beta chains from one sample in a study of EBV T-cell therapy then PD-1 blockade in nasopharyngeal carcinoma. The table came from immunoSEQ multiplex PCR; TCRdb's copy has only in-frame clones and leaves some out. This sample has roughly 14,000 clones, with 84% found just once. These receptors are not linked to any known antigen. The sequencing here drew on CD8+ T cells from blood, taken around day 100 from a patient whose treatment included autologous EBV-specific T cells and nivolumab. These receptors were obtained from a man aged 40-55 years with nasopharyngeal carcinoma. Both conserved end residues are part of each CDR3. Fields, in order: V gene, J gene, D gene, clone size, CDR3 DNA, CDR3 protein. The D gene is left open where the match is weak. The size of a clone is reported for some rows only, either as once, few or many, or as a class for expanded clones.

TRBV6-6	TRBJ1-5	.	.	TGTGCCAGCAGTTACATTGATATGCGTCCCCAGCATTTT	CASSYIDMRPQHF
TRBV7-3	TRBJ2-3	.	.	TGTGCCAGCAGCTTAGACGGAAACACAGATACGCAGTATTTT	CASSLDGNTDTQYF
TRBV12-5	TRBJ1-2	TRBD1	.	TGTGCTAGTGGTAACCCGGGACAGGGGCCATGGGGCTACACCTTC	CASGNPGQGPWGYTF
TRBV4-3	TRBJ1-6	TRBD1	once	TGCGCCAGCAGCCAAGATCTTCACGGGGACAGCTTATTCTATAATTCACCCCTCCACTTT	CASSQDLHGDSLFYNSPLHF
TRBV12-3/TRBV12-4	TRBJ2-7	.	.	TGTGCCAGCGGCGTGAGCTCCTACGAGCAGTACTTC	CASGVSSYEQYF
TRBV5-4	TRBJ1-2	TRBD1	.	TGTGCCAGCAGGGATCCGGGACAGGGGGCGCAAGGCTACACCTTC	CASRDPGQGAQGYTF
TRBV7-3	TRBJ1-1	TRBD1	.	TGTGCCAGCAGCTTAATTGCCCTAGGGGGCAACACTGAAGCTTTCTTT	CASSLIALGGNTEAFF
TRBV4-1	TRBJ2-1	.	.	TGCGCCAGCAGCCAAGAGAGCTCCTACAATGAGCAGTTCTTC	CASSQESSYNEQFF
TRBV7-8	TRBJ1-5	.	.	TGTGCCAGCAGTTTTAATAGCAATCAGCCCCAGCATTTT	CASSFNSNQPQHF
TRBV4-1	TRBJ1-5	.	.	TGCGCCAGCAGCCAAGCGGTGGGGGGCGCAGGCCAGCCCCAGCATTTT	CASSQAVGGAGQPQHF